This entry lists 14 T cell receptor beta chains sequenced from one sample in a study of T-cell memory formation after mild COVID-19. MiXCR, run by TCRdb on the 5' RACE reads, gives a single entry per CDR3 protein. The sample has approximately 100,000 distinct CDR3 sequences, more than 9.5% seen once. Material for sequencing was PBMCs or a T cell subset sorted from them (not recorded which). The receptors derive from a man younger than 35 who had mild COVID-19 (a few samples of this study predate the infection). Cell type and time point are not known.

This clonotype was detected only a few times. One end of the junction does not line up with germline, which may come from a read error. CDR3 DNA sequence: TGTGCCAGCAGTTCGAGCGGGGGGGCCTATAATGAGCAGTTCTTC. Translated, it gives CASSSSGGAYNEQFF. The chain uses TRBV7-3 and TRBJ2-1, with TRBD2 matching over 10 bases. Germline V gene lookup returns CDR1 SGHTA and CDR2 FQGTGA. There are 15 residues in the CDR3.

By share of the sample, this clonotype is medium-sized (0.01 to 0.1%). CDR3 protein: CASSLASGGSYNEQFF. CDR3 DNA sequence: TGTGCCAGCAGCTTAGCGTCAGGGGGGTCCTACAATGAGCAGTTCTTC. This sequence joins TRBV11-1 and TRBJ2-1; possibly TRBD1 for D (7 bases). Trimming took 0 bases from V and 1 from J, leaving 10 bases between them. Per the germline V gene, CDR1 is SGHAT and CDR2 is FQDESV (reference sequence). The CDR3 runs 16 residues.

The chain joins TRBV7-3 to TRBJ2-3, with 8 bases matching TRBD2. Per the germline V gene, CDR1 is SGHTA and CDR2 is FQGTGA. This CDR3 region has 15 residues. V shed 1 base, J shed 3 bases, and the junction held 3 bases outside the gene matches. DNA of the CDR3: TGTGCCAGCAGCTTAATGGGACTAGAAACAGATACGCAGTATTTT. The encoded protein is CASSLMGLETDTQYF.

CDR3 coding DNA: TGTGCCAGCAGCTTTCTGGGGGCTGGGGTGGAAGAGACCCAGTACTTC. Its translation: CASSFLGAGVEETQYF. This sequence joins TRBV7-2 and TRBJ2-5, with TRBD1 as a possible D gene (6 bases). This CDR3 spans 16 amino acids. V was pared by 3 bases and J by 3 bases, with 17 bases between. Germline V CDR1 and CDR2: SGHTA, FQGNSA.

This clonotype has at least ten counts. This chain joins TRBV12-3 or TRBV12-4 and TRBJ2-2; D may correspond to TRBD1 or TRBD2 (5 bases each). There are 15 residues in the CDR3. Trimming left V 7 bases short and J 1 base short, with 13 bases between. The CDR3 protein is CASTWGTVNTGELFF. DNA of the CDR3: TGTGCCAGCACCTGGGGGACCGTGAACACCGGGGAGCTGTTTTTT.

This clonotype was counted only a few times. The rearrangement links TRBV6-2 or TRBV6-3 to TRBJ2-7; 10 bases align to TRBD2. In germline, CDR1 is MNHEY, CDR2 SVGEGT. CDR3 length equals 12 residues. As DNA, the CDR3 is TGTGCGTCTAGCGGGGGCAATTGGGAGCAGTACTTC. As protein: CASSGGNWEQYF.

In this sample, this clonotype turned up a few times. As DNA, the CDR3 is TGCGCCAGCAGCCAAGACTTCACCGCAGTCTATGGCTACACCTTC. It encodes CASSQDFTAVYGYTF. The chain is built from TRBV4-1 and TRBJ1-2, with no clear D. There are 15 residues in the CDR3. Trimming removed 0 bases from V and 4 bases from J, with 12 bases in between. Germline CDR1 reads MGHRA; CDR2 reads YSYEKL.

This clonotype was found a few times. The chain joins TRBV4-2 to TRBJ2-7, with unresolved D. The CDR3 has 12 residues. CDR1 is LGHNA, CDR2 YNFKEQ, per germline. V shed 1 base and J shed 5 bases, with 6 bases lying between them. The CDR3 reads CASSQASDEQYF. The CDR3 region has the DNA TGTGCCAGCAGCCAAGCGTCGGACGAGCAGTACTTC.

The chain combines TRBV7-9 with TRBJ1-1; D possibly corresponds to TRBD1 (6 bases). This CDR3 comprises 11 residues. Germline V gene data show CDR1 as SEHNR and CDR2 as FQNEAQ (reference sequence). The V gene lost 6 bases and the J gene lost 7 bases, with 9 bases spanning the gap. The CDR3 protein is CASRRTVEAFF. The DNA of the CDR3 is TGTGCCAGCAGACGGACAGTTGAAGCTTTCTTT.

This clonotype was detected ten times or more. The CDR3 loop reads CASSPTGSYEQYV. For the CDR3, the DNA is TGTGCCAGCAGCCCGACAGGGAGCTACGAGCAGTACGTC. The rearrangement uses TRBV7-8 and TRBJ2-7; 7 nucleotides line up with TRBD1. The CDR3 is 13 amino acids. J gave up 3 bases and V 5 bases, and 4 bases lay outside the gene matches. The germline V gene encodes CDR1 SGHVS and CDR2 FQNEAQ.

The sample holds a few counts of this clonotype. CDR3 nucleotides: TGTGCCATCAGTGGACAGGGTAATCAGCCCCAGCATTTT. Translation gives CAISGQGNQPQHF. The chain carries TRBV10-3 and TRBJ1-5; 7 bases are shared with TRBD1. CDR3 size: 13 residues. Germline CDR1 reads ENHRY; CDR2 reads SYGVKD. V trimming: 4 bases; J trimming: 4 bases; junction bases outside the gene matches: 1.

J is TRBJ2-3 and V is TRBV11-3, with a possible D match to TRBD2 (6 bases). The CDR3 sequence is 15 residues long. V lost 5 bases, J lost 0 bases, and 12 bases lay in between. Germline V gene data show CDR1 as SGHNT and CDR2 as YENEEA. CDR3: CASSRGGVSTDTQYF. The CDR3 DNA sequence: TGTGCCAGCAGCCGGGGCGGGGTTAGCACAGATACGCAGTATTTT. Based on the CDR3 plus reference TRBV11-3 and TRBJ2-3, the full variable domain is EAGVVQSPRYKIIEKKQPVAFWCNPISGHNTLYWYLQNLGQGPELLIRYENEEAVDDSQLPKDRFSAERLKGVDSTLKIQPAELGDSAVYLCASSRGGVSTDTQYFGPGTRLTVL.

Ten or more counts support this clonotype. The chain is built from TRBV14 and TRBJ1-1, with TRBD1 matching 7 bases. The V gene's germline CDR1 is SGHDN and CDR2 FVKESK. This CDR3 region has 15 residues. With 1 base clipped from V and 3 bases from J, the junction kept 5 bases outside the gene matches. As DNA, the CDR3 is TGTGCCAGCAGCCAAGTTTCACAGGGGTACACTGAAGCTTTCTTT. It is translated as CASSQVSQGYTEAFF. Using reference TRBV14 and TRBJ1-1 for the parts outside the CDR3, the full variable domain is EAGVTQFPSHSVIEKGQTVTLRCDPISGHDNLYWYRRVMGKEIKFLLHFVKESKQDESGMPNNRFLAERTGGTYSTLKVQPAELEDSGVYFCASSQVSQGYTEAFFGQGTRLTVV.

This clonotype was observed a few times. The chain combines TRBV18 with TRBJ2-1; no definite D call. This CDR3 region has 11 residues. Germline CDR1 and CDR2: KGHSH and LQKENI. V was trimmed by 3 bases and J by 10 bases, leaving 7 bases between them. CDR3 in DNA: TGTGCCAGCTCACCGGTGCCGGAGCAGTTCTTC. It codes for CASSPVPEQFF.